One sample yielded the 16 T cell receptor beta chains listed below, sequenced in a study of T cell repertoires in cytomegalovirus infection. TCRdb re-derived calls from the reads in MiXCR, one entry per CDR3 protein. There are roughly 990,000 distinct CDR3 sequences in the sample; 25% to 40% occur only once, and around an eighth lies in the top ten. Antigens of these TCRs are unknown. This sample comprised cultured CD8+ T cells from PBMCs, obtained from culture after CMV antigen stimulation. Source of these receptors: a human donor in good health (CMV status not recorded). Some clones in this sample may be carry-over from other donors' samples.

This clonotype was seen a few times. V and J are TRBV7-8 and TRBJ1-1; a possible D gene is TRBD1 (6 bases). Trimming removed 8 bases at V and 7 bases at J, with 11 bases between. The CDR3 totals 11 residues. Germline V gene data show CDR1 as SGHVS and CDR2 as FQNEAQ. CDR3 bases: TGTGCCAGCGAAACAGGGAGTGAAGCTTTCTTT. Amino acids: CASETGSEAFF.

This clonotype occurred a few times. CDR3 region: CASSQGIATNYGYTF. The CDR3 coding sequence is TGCGCCAGCAGCCAGGGGATAGCGACGAACTATGGCTACACCTTC. The gene calls are TRBV4-1 and TRBJ1-2; D is undetermined. Trimming stripped 3 bases from V and 2 bases from J, with 13 bases between. CDR3 size: 15 residues. From germline, CDR1 is MGHRA and CDR2 YSYEKL.

The table lists this clonotype with many counts. This chain joins TRBV11-2 and TRBJ2-1; 7 bases agree with TRBD2. Germline loops: CDR1 SGHAT, CDR2 FQNNGV. The CDR3 extends over 17 amino acids. The trim removed 1 base at V and 8 bases at J, leaving 14 bases unmatched. CDR3: CASSLGVGRGRSHEQFF. CDR3 bases: TGTGCCAGCAGCTTAGGGGTCGGGCGGGGGAGGTCCCATGAGCAGTTCTTC. The complete variable domain, with remaining parts taken from reference TRBV11-2 and TRBJ2-1, reads EAGVAQSPRYKIIEKRQSVAFWCNPISGHATLYWYQQILGQGPKLLIQFQNNGVVDDSQLPKDRFSAERLKGVDSTLKIQPAKLEDSAVYLCASSLGVGRGRSHEQFFGPGTRLTVL.

The V and J genes are TRBV4-1 and TRBJ1-2; 7 bases are a match to TRBD1. Germline CDR1 reads MGHRA; CDR2 reads YSYEKL. The CDR3 covers 17 residues. With V trimmed by 7 bases and J by 4 bases, 18 bases remained unmatched. The CDR3 DNA sequence: TGCGCCAGCACCAAACTTAGACCGCCGGGACAGTCCTATGGCTACACCTTC. Translating it yields CASTKLRPPGQSYGYTF.

As concerns this clonotype: A much more abundant neighbour one base away suggests this may be a read error. The chain recombines TRBV7-2 with TRBJ2-3; the match to TRBD1 covers 7 bases. This CDR3 is built from 13 residues. Per germline, CDR1 SGHTA and CDR2 FQGNSA. V trimming: 5 bases; J trimming: 10 bases; junction bases outside the gene matches: 9. CDR3 amino acids: CASSEQGWDSQYF. The CDR3 coding sequence is TGTGCCAGCAGCGAACAGGGGTGGGATTCGCAGTATTTT.

The chain carries TRBV19 and TRBJ1-2; D gene ambiguous. The CDR3 covers 13 residues. Between the trimmed V and J ends, which lost 3 bases and 4 bases, there was a span of 9 bases. Germline loops: CDR1 LNHDA, CDR2 SQIVND (reference sequence). In DNA form, the CDR3 reads TGTGCCAGTAGTATCGTTTCAGGCTATGGCTACACCTTC. It yields the protein CASSIVSGYGYTF.

This chain links TRBV18 with TRBJ2-5, with 9 bases aligning to TRBD1. Germline lookup yields CDR1 KGHSH and CDR2 LQKENI. The CDR3 extends over 15 amino acids. With 3 bases clipped from V and 5 bases from J, the junction kept 7 bases outside the gene matches. CDR3 region: CASSPGTGSRETQYF. CDR3 DNA: TGTGCCAGCTCACCTGGGACAGGGAGTCGGGAGACCCAGTACTTC.

The V and J genes are TRBV5-6 and TRBJ2-4, with D possibly being TRBD2 (5 bases). This CDR3 has 16 residues. The germline V gene has CDR1 SGHDT and CDR2 YYEEEE. V lost 1 base and J lost 4, with 15 bases in between. The CDR3 reads CASSLRRVTGKNIQYF. The CDR3 region has the DNA TGTGCCAGCAGCTTGCGAAGAGTGACGGGAAAAAACATTCAGTACTTC.

This clonotype was picked up a small number of times. J is TRBJ2-5 and V is TRBV15; 9 bases map to TRBD2. V dropped 8 bases and J dropped 2; count of bases not matched to a gene: 9. Germline V gene data show CDR1 as LNHNV and CDR2 as YYDKDF (reference sequence). The CDR3 loop spans 15 amino acids. CDR3 DNA: TGTGCCACCGTTCCGAGGGCGGGGGGGCAAGAGACCCAGTACTTC. Translation gives CATVPRAGGQETQYF. Using reference TRBV15 and TRBJ2-5 for the parts outside the CDR3, the full variable domain is DAMVIQNPRYQVTQFGKPVTLSCSQTLNHNVMYWYQQKSSQAPKLLFHYYDKDFNNEADTPDNFQSRRPNTSFCFLDIRSPGLGDTAMYLCATVPRAGGQETQYFGPGTRLLVL.

The J gene is TRBJ1-2, the V gene TRBV27; D is ambiguous. V was shortened by 3 bases and J by 5 bases, with 19 bases between the two germline ends. The germline V gene encodes CDR1 MNHEY and CDR2 SMNVEV (reference sequence). CDR3 size: 16 residues. This CDR3 reads CASSFRKEGGSYGYTF. The CDR3 DNA follows: TGTGCCAGCAGTTTCCGCAAGGAGGGAGGGTCGTATGGCTACACCTTC.

The CDR3 sequence is CASRSPRGQFNYEQYF. CDR3 nucleotides: TGTGCCAGCAGATCACCCCGGGGACAATTCAACTACGAGCAGTACTTC. This sequence joins TRBV7-9 and TRBJ2-7; D may be TRBD1 (6 bases). The CDR3 spans 16 residues. Germline V lookup: CDR1 SEHNR, CDR2 FQNEAQ (reference sequence). Trimming removed 6 bases from V and 3 bases from J, with 21 bases in between.

This clonotype came up many times. V gene TRBV7-2 combines with J gene TRBJ1-1, with 7 bases identical to TRBD1. Germline values: CDR1 SGHTA, CDR2 FQGNSA. The V and J ends lost 6 bases and 1 base, in that order; junction bases with no gene match: 11. This CDR3 comprises 16 residues. The CDR3 nucleotides are TGTGCCAGCAGATTACGGGACAGCGCGAGGAACACTGAAGCTTTCTTT. Protein product: CASRLRDSARNTEAFF.

This clonotype was seen only a few times. The chain joins TRBV7-8 to TRBJ1-3; D unresolved. This CDR3 region has 15 residues. With 5 bases removed from V and 2 bases from J, the gap between germline ends came to 13 bases. In germline, CDR1 is SGHVS, CDR2 FQNEAQ. The CDR3 DNA reads TGTGCCAGCAGCCCGATCGGGCCCCCTGGAAACACCATATATTTT. Protein product: CASSPIGPPGNTIYF.

With respect to this clonotype: This sequence may be a read error, since a much larger clone differs from it by one base. The chain is built from TRBV7-2 and TRBJ1-2; D unresolved. The CDR3 length is 15 residues. Germline-derived CDR1 and CDR2 are SGHTA and FQGNSA. V lost 1 base and J lost 9, with 18 bases in between. The CDR3 bases are TGTGCCAGCAGCTTAGAATGCGGGCCGATAGTAAGCTACACCTTC. It translates to CASSLECGPIVSYTF.

V usage is TRBV7-2 and J usage is TRBJ1-1, with D possibly matching TRBD1 (6 bases). Germline V gene sequence: CDR1 SGHTA, CDR2 FQGNSA. The length of the CDR3 is 13 residues. With 7 bases removed from V and 6 bases from J, the gap between germline ends came to 15 bases. For the CDR3, the DNA is TGTGCCAGCACCCCCCCGGACAGTTCTGAAGCTTTCTTT. It is translated as CASTPPDSSEAFF.

The table lists this clonotype with many counts. This chain uses TRBV7-2 with TRBJ2-5, with TRBD1 matching over 8 bases. The V and J ends lost 4 bases and 5 bases, in that order; junction bases with no gene match: 9. The CDR3 runs to 15 residues. CDR1 is SGHTA and CDR2 is FQGNSA in the germline V gene. In DNA, the CDR3 is TGTGCCAGCAGCTGGGACAGGAGGTACGGCGAGACCCAGTACTTC. This translates into CASSWDRRYGETQYF.